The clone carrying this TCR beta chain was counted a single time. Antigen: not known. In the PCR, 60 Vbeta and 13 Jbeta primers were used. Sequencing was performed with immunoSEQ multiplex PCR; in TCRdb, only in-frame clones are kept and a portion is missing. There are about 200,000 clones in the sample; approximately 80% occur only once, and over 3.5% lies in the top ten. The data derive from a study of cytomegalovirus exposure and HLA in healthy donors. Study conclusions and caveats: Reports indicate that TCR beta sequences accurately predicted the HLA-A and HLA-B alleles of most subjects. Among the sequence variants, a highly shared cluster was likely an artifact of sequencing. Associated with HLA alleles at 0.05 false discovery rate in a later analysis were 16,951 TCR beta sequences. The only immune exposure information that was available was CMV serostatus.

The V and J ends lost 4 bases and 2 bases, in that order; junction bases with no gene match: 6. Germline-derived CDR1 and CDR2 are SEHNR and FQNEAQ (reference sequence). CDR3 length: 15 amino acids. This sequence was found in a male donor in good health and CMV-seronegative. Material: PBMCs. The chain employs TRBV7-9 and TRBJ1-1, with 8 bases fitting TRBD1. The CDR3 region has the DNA TGTGCCAGCAGCTCCTCAGGGACAGGTAACACTGAAGCTTTCTTT. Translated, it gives CASSSSGTGNTEAFF.